This T cell receptor beta chain is drawn from a study of PD-L1 blockade in urothelial cancer. The study, taken as a whole, reports: Clones that were tumor-associated expanded more in the blood of durable-benefit patients at 3 weeks.

The table came from immunoSEQ multiplex PCR; TCRdb's copy has only in-frame clones and leaves some out. The repertoire holds 55,000 to 85,000 clones, with roughly nine tenths as singletons. This CDR3 comprises 15 residues. Germline V gene lookup returns CDR1 LNHDA and CDR2 SQIVND (reference sequence). The germline V and J ends were trimmed by 1 base and 5 bases, with 13 bases remaining between them. As to this clone: Its target is not known.

The receptor's source is a man in his fifties or sixties with urothelial cancer. Sequences were derived from PBMCs, sampled around atezolizumab (anti-PD-L1) treatment. The chain employs TRBV19 and TRBJ2-3; D unresolved. CDR3 loop: CASSIVGSGQDTQYF. As DNA, the CDR3 is TGTGCCAGTAGTATAGTAGGCTCTGGGCAAGATACGCAGTATTTT.